These 23 T cell receptor beta chains originate from one sample sequenced in a study of T cell repertoires in cytomegalovirus infection. TCRdb fed the reads into MiXCR, producing one record per CDR3 protein. The table has 200,000 to 300,000 distinct CDR3 sequences, approximately 8.3% seen once. The sample comprised PBMCs. The receptors were gathered from a human donor in good health (CMV status not recorded). Some clones in this sample may be carry-over from other donors' samples.

This clonotype was seen a handful of times. V usage is TRBV28 and J usage is TRBJ2-7; D might be TRBD1 or TRBD2, each matching 5 bases. Trimming took 8 bases from V and 0 from J, leaving 14 bases between them. Germline CDR1 MDHEN, CDR2 SYDVKM. The CDR3 spans 14 residues. CDR3 DNA: TGTGCCAGCGCTCCCCCAGGGACCTCCTACGAGCAGTACTTC. Translated: CASAPPGTSYEQYF.

This CDR3 reads CASSQAQGRVTGELFF. The CDR3 nucleotides are TGTGCCAGCTCCCAGGCTCAGGGGAGAGTGACCGGGGAGCTGTTTTTT. V usage is TRBV7-8 and J usage is TRBJ2-2; D is possibly TRBD1 (6 bases). Looked up from germline, CDR1 is SGHVS and CDR2 is FQNEAQ. The V and J ends lost 8 bases and 5 bases respectively, with 21 bases between them. This CDR3 spans 16 amino acids.

This clonotype came up a few times. The J gene is TRBJ2-5, the V gene TRBV6-7; D perhaps matches TRBD1 (6 bases). TRBV6-7 is filed as an ORF, its function uncertain. V gave up 0 bases and J gave up 0 bases, with 23 bases separating them. The CDR3 loop spans 20 amino acids. The CDR3 sequence: CASSYSRRSGAANNQETQYF. Here the CDR3 DNA reads TGTGCCAGCAGTTACTCGAGAAGGTCAGGGGCGGCTAATAACCAAGAGACCCAGTACTTC.

This clonotype was seen at least ten times. The chain carries TRBV7-2 and TRBJ2-3; TRBD2 might be the D (6 bases). Germline V gene lookup returns CDR1 SGHTA and CDR2 FQGNSA. This CDR3 region has 15 residues. Trimming left V 6 bases short and J 1 base short, with 14 bases between. CDR3 bases: TGTGCCAGCAGACCAGCGGGCCTGGGCACAGATACGCAGTATTTT. It encodes CASRPAGLGTDTQYF.

In its sample, this clonotype was seen a few times. V gene TRBV30 combines with J gene TRBJ1-1, with D hard to call. Germline V CDR1 and CDR2: GTSNPN, SVGIG (reference sequence). CDR3 length: 11 amino acids. V lost 0 bases and J lost 6, with 5 bases in between. Here the CDR3 reads CAWSVSAEAFF. The CDR3 DNA is TGTGCCTGGAGTGTGTCAGCTGAAGCTTTCTTT.

On this clonotype: This may arise from a read error, as a much more abundant clone is one base away. The gene calls are TRBV7-8 and TRBJ2-6; D is uncertain. Germline assignment: CDR1 SGHVS and CDR2 FQNEAQ. The CDR3 sequence is 15 residues long. The CDR3 DNA sequence: TGTGCCGGCAGCTTAAAGGGATCTGGGGCCAACGTCCTGACTTTC. Amino acids: CAGSLKGSGANVLTF.

This clonotype was picked up a small number of times. The chain uses TRBV28 and TRBJ1-5, with D perhaps TRBD1 (6 bases). V was pared by 2 bases and J by 6 bases, with 17 bases between. Germline V gene data show CDR1 as MDHEN and CDR2 as SYDVKM. The CDR3 is 16 amino acids. The CDR3, as DNA: TGTGCCAGCAGTTTAGGGGGGCGGCGGTCCAGTCAGCCCCAGCATTTT. Translating gives CASSLGGRRSSQPQHF.

This clonotype has ten or more counts. V gene TRBV20-1 combines with J gene TRBJ2-7, with 7 bases fitting TRBD2. The CDR3 runs 13 residues. Unmatched junction bases numbered 7, after V lost 6 bases and J lost 2 bases. Germline values: CDR1 DFQATT, CDR2 SNEGSKA (reference sequence). The CDR3 reads CSAPYAGAYEQYF. The CDR3 DNA follows: TGCAGTGCCCCATACGCGGGGGCCTACGAGCAGTACTTC.

V usage is TRBV29-1 and J usage is TRBJ2-7, with TRBD1 identical over 8 bases. CDR1 is SQVTM, CDR2 ANQGSEA, per germline. V lost 7 bases and J lost 0; bases outside the gene matches: 11. The CDR3 runs 15 residues. CDR3 DNA sequence: TGCAGCGCTCAGCGGGCCGGACAGGGCTCCTACGAGCAGTACTTC. This sequence encodes CSAQRAGQGSYEQYF.

In its sample, this clonotype was seen many times. This chain connects TRBV7-2 to TRBJ2-3, with D perhaps TRBD1 or TRBD2 (6 bases each). Germline V CDR1 and CDR2: SGHTA, FQGNSA. Deletions cut 1 base from V and 2 bases from J, with 13 bases between. This CDR3 comprises 16 residues. In nucleotides, the CDR3 is TGTGCCAGCAGCTTAGGGGGGGACAAATTCACAGATACGCAGTATTTT. Its translation: CASSLGGDKFTDTQYF.

V and J are TRBV7-8 and TRBJ2-5; D may be TRBD1 (5 bases). Trimming removed 2 bases at V and 5 bases at J, with 18 bases between. This CDR3 region has 16 residues. Looked up from germline, CDR1 is SGHVS and CDR2 is FQNEAQ. The CDR3 DNA reads TGTGCCAGCAGCTTAAGCAGGACACCCGTAGGGGAGACCCAGTACTTC. It translates to CASSLSRTPVGETQYF.

This clonotype was seen at least ten times. The gene calls are TRBV6-2 or TRBV6-3 and TRBJ1-6; a possible D gene is TRBD1 (5 bases). The CDR3 runs 15 residues. Germline CDR1 reads MNHEY; CDR2 reads SVGEGT. Trimming stripped 8 bases from V and 4 bases from J, with 15 bases between. The CDR3 DNA reads TGTGCCAGCTCAGCTGACAGCTCTTATAATTCACCCCTCCACTTT. Translated, it gives CASSADSSYNSPLHF.

This clonotype was picked up many times. The chain joins TRBV7-8 to TRBJ2-3; TRBD1 or TRBD2 may be the D gene (5 bases each). The CDR3 contains 13 residues. Germline lookup yields CDR1 SGHVS and CDR2 FQNEAQ. Trimming removed 5 bases from V and 3 bases from J, with 9 bases in between. The DNA for the CDR3 is TGTGCCAGCAGCCCCGGGACGACAGATACGCAGTATTTT. Its translation: CASSPGTTDTQYF.

This clonotype was recorded a few times. V usage is TRBV6-8 and J usage is TRBJ2-5, with D possibly called TRBD1 or TRBD2 (5 bases each). Trimming stripped 4 bases from V and 2 bases from J, with 11 bases between. The germline V gene has CDR1 MNHGY and CDR2 SAAAGT. The CDR3 totals 14 residues. Here the CDR3 reads CASSWDRRQETQYF. The CDR3 DNA sequence: TGTGCCAGCAGTTGGGACCGCCGTCAAGAGACCCAGTACTTC.

This clonotype was observed at least ten times. DNA of the CDR3: TGTGCCAGCAGTTCCCGCAGGGAAACCTACGAGCAGTACTTC. Translating gives CASSSRRETYEQYF. The chain uses TRBV7-2 and TRBJ2-7; D may be TRBD1 (5 bases). Looked up from germline, CDR1 is SGHTA and CDR2 is FQGNSA. Trimming stripped 6 bases from V and 2 bases from J, with 14 bases between. CDR3 length equals 14 residues.

This clonotype appeared many times. The chain's CDR3 is CASSSGTNQETQYF. CDR3 DNA: TGTGCCAGCAGCTCAGGGACTAACCAAGAGACCCAGTACTTC. J is TRBJ2-5 and V is TRBV7-2; 7 nucleotides align to TRBD2. This CDR3 comprises 14 residues. The V gene end was trimmed by 4 bases and the J gene end by 0 bases; junction bases not matched to a gene: 2. The germline V gene has CDR1 SGHTA and CDR2 FQGNSA.

This clonotype came up many times. The rearrangement uses TRBV19 and TRBJ1-4; D might be TRBD1 (6 bases). The length of the CDR3 is 14 residues. Trimming shortened V by 8 bases and J by 7 bases, and 17 bases separated the two germline ends. CDR1 and CDR2 from the germline V gene are LNHDA and SQIVND (reference sequence). CDR3 nucleotides: TGTGCCAGTCTGGATGGGGGGCGTAGTGAAAAACTGTTTTTT. It yields the protein CASLDGGRSEKLFF. The full variable domain, rest sourced from reference TRBV19 and TRBJ1-4, is DGGITQSPKYLFRKEGQNVTLSCEQNLNHDAMYWYRQDPGQGLRLIYYSQIVNDFQKGDIAEGYSVSREKKESFPLTVTSAQKNPTAFYLCASLDGGRSEKLFFGSGTQLSVL.

CDR3 sequence: CASSSTGGRDTQYF. The CDR3 DNA reads as TGTGCCAGCAGCTCGACCGGGGGGCGGGATACGCAGTATTTT. The rearrangement uses TRBV7-2 and TRBJ2-3; maybe TRBD2 (7 bases). Germline CDR1 SGHTA, CDR2 FQGNSA. The V end was cut by 4 bases, the J end by 6 bases, with 14 bases between. The CDR3 runs to 14 residues.

This clonotype was seen repeatedly, ten times or more. This rearrangement joins TRBV28 to TRBJ2-1; TRBD2 agrees at 10 bases. The length of the CDR3 is 14 residues. Germline CDR1 is MDHEN and CDR2 is SYDVKM. V dropped 6 bases and J dropped 4; count of bases not matched to a gene: 3. The CDR3 DNA follows: TGTGCCAGCAGCCCTAGCGGGGGTTACAATGAGCAGTTCTTC. Protein: CASSPSGGYNEQFF. Complete variable domain (other parts from reference TRBV28 and TRBJ2-1): DVKVTQSSRYLVKRTGEKVFLECVQDMDHENMFWYRQDPGLGLRLIYFSYDVKMKEKGDIPEGYSVSREKKERFSLILESASTNQTSMYLCASSPSGGYNEQFFGPGTRLTVL.

The sample holds a few counts of this clonotype. The chain links TRBV7-2 to TRBJ1-3, with D uncertain. The germline V and J ends were trimmed by 1 base and 3 bases, with 7 bases remaining between them. The CDR3 length is 14 residues. From germline, CDR1 is SGHTA and CDR2 FQGNSA. The CDR3 DNA reads TGTGCCAGCAGCTTAGGGGGTATTGGAAACACCATATATTTT. This translates into CASSLGGIGNTIYF.

This clonotype was seen at least ten times. This sequence joins TRBV7-2 and TRBJ2-3, with D tentatively TRBD1 (5 bases). The CDR3 sequence is 16 residues long. Trimming took 5 bases from V and 0 from J, leaving 15 bases between them. The germline V gene encodes CDR1 SGHTA and CDR2 FQGNSA. This CDR3 reads CASSNDGHPSTDTQYF. For the CDR3, the DNA is TGTGCCAGCAGCAACGACGGACACCCTAGCACAGATACGCAGTATTTT. The whole variable domain, remainder taken from reference TRBV7-2 and TRBJ2-3, is GAGVSQSPSNKVTEKGKDVELRCDPISGHTALYWYRQSLGQGLEFLIYFQGNSAPDKSGLPSDRFSAERTGGSVSTLTIQRTQQEDSAVYLCASSNDGHPSTDTQYFGPGTRLTVL.

This clonotype was counted many times. This chain connects TRBV3-1 to TRBJ2-1; TRBD2 aligns across 10 bases. The V segment lost 5 bases and the J segment 4 bases; nucleotides outside the gene matches: 8. The CDR3 is 16 residues long. The V gene's germline CDR1 is LGHDT and CDR2 YNNKEL (reference sequence). The CDR3 here is CASSDTGTSAYNEQFF. The CDR3 region has the DNA TGTGCCAGCAGCGATACCGGGACTAGCGCTTACAATGAGCAGTTCTTC.

This clonotype was picked up many times. V is TRBV4-3 and J is TRBJ2-1, with TRBD2 matching 15 bases. CDR3 length equals 15 residues. Germline CDR1 reads LGHNA; CDR2 reads YSLEER. The V and J ends lost 6 bases and 7 bases, in that order; junction bases with no gene match: 4. CDR3 protein: CASSVGTSGRNEQFF. CDR3 DNA sequence: TGCGCCAGCAGTGTCGGGACTAGCGGGAGGAATGAGCAGTTCTTC.